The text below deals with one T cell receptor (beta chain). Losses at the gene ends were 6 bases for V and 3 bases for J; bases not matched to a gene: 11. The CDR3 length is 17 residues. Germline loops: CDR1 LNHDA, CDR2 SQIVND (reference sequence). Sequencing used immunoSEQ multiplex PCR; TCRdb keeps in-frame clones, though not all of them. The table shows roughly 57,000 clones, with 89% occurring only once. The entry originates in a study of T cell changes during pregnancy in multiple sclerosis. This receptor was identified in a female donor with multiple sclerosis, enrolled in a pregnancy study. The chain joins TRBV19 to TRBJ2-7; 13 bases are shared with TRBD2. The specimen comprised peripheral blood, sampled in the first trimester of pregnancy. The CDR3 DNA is TGTGCCAGTAGCTGGGGACTAGCGGGGCCCCCGTTCTACGAGCAGTACTTC. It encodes CASSWGLAGPPFYEQYF.